This is a list of T cell receptor beta chains from one sample in a study of patients and donors after allogeneic stem cell transplantation. TCRdb reanalysed the RT-PCR reads using MiXCR and keeps one entry per CDR3 protein. The sample consists of 150,000 to 200,000 distinct CDR3 sequences, roughly two fifths of them appearing once. What was sequenced was blood, either unsorted or a sorted T cell fraction (not recorded which). These receptors were taken from a human donor who was either an allogeneic HSCT recipient or a stem cell or donor lymphocyte infusion donor (not recorded which). It is not recorded whose cells these are; they may come from a transplant donor. Both conserved end residues are part of each CDR3. The D gene is left open where the match is weak. Only part of the rows carry a size: once, few, many, or a class if the clone is expanded.

abundance: few
j_gene: TRBJ1-1
d_gene: -
v_gene: TRBV19
CDR3aa: CASSMTGNTEAFF
CDR3nt: TGTGCCAGTAGTATGACTGGGAACACTGAAGCTTTCTTT

abundance: -
j_gene: TRBJ1-2
d_gene: -
v_gene: TRBV29-1
CDR3aa: CSVAGKNYGYTF
CDR3nt: TGCAGCGTGGCAGGGAAAAACTATGGCTACACCTTC

abundance: few
j_gene: TRBJ1-2
d_gene: TRBD1
v_gene: TRBV10-3
CDR3aa: CAINLRPWTGGDGYTF
CDR3nt: TGTGCCATCAATTTGAGGCCCTGGACAGGGGGGGATGGCTACACCTTC

abundance: once
j_gene: TRBJ1-3
d_gene: -
v_gene: TRBV6-5
CDR3aa: CASSYSKAGNTIYF
CDR3nt: TGTGCCAGCAGTTACTCGAAAGCTGGAAACACCATATATTTT

abundance: -
j_gene: TRBJ1-6
d_gene: TRBD1
v_gene: TRBV4-2
CDR3aa: CASSQDTGALKYNSPLHF
CDR3nt: TGTGCCAGCAGCCAAGACACAGGGGCTTTGAAATATAATTCACCCCTCCACTTT

abundance: once
j_gene: TRBJ2-5
d_gene: TRBD2
v_gene: TRBV7-9
CDR3aa: CASSLTGLAGETQYF
CDR3nt: TGTGCCAGCAGCTTAACGGGACTAGCGGGAGAGACCCAGTACTTC

abundance: -
j_gene: TRBJ2-3
d_gene: -
v_gene: TRBV18
CDR3aa: CASSRTALSTDTQYF
CDR3nt: TGTGCCAGCTCCCGGACAGCTCTAAGCACAGATACGCAGTATTTT

abundance: -
j_gene: TRBJ2-7
d_gene: -
v_gene: TRBV28
CDR3aa: CASRSSGQYYEQYF
CDR3nt: TGTGCCAGCAGATCCTCGGGGCAGTACTACGAGCAGTACTTC

abundance: few
j_gene: TRBJ2-1
d_gene: -
v_gene: TRBV28
CDR3aa: CASSLWAGAGPYNEQFF
CDR3nt: TGTGCCAGCAGTTTATGGGCCGGGGCGGGCCCTTACAATGAGCAGTTCTTC

abundance: -
j_gene: TRBJ1-1
d_gene: TRBD1
v_gene: TRBV5-1
CDR3aa: CASSFGQARQGTEAFF
CDR3nt: TGCGCCAGCAGCTTTGGACAGGCCCGCCAGGGCACTGAAGCTTTCTTT

abundance: -
j_gene: TRBJ1-1
d_gene: -
v_gene: TRBV29-1
CDR3aa: CSVAARASTFF
CDR3nt: TGCAGCGTTGCAGCCAGGGCCTCAACTTTCTTT

abundance: many
j_gene: TRBJ1-1
d_gene: -
v_gene: TRBV12-3/TRBV12-4
CDR3aa: CASKGWAEAFF
CDR3nt: TGTGCCTCAAAAGGGTGGGCTGAAGCTTTCTTT

abundance: -
j_gene: TRBJ2-1
d_gene: -
v_gene: TRBV4-3
CDR3aa: CASSQGTLEGYGEQFF
CDR3nt: TGCGCCAGCAGCCAAGGTACCTTAGAGGGATACGGTGAGCAGTTCTTC

abundance: -
j_gene: TRBJ1-1
d_gene: TRBD1
v_gene: TRBV30
CDR3aa: CAWRTGGWTEAFF
CDR3nt: TGTGCCTGGAGAACAGGGGGCTGGACTGAAGCTTTCTTT

abundance: few
j_gene: TRBJ1-1
d_gene: -
v_gene: TRBV11-3
CDR3aa: CASGRGVNTEAFF
CDR3nt: TGTGCCAGCGGCCGGGGGGTTAACACTGAAGCTTTCTTT

abundance: -
j_gene: TRBJ2-5
d_gene: -
v_gene: TRBV12-3/TRBV12-4
CDR3aa: CASSLVEETQYF
CDR3nt: TGTGCCAGCAGTTTAGTTGAAGAGACCCAGTACTTC